These T cell receptor beta chains were read from a single sample in a study of T-cell reconstitution after alpha-beta-depleted transplantation in children. One entry per CDR3 protein results from TCRdb running MiXCR on the PCR reads. The profile shows over 450,000 distinct CDR3 sequences, roughly a tenth of them singletons. The sequences come from PBMCs, collected before TCRalphabeta/CD19-depleted stem cell transplant. The receptor set was obtained from a child younger than 10 with inherited bone marrow failure, due to receive a stem cell transplant. Both conserved end residues are part of each CDR3. Fields, in order: clone size, D gene, J gene, V gene, CDR3 DNA, CDR3 protein. The D gene is left open where the match is weak. Some rows mark clone size as missing; the rest say once, few, many or name a class of expanded clone.

>-|-|TRBJ1-2|TRBV5-6
TGTGCCAGCAGCGGAGACAACTTTGGCTACACCTTC
CASSGDNFGYTF
>many|-|TRBJ2-2|TRBV11-2
TGTGCCAGCAGCTTAGATCCTGACGGAAGCGGTAACACCGGGGAGCTGTTTTTT
CASSLDPDGSGNTGELFF
>many|TRBD2|TRBJ2-3|TRBV4-2
TGTGCCAGCAGCCGAGACTTAGCGGGACCCACAGATACGCAGTATTTT
CASSRDLAGPTDTQYF
>-|TRBD1|TRBJ1-5|TRBV12-3/TRBV12-4
TGTGCCACAAGACAGGGCGGGCATCAGCCCCAGCATTTT
CATRQGGHQPQHF
>-|TRBD2|TRBJ2-1|TRBV20-1
TGCAGTGCCCCGTTGGGGGGGATGGTCTACAATGAGCAGTTCTTC
CSAPLGGMVYNEQFF
>few|TRBD2|TRBJ2-2|TRBV20-1
TGCAGTGCTAGCCGTCTCGCTAGCGGGATTGGCACCGGGGAGCTGTTTTTT
CSASRLASGIGTGELFF
>-|-|TRBJ1-5|TRBV2
TGTGCCAGCAGTGAAGAGGTAGGAGATAATCAGCCCCAGCATTTT
CASSEEVGDNQPQHF
>many|TRBD2|TRBJ2-7|TRBV4-3
TGCGCCAGCAGCCAGGACGGGACTAGCGGCTACGAGCAGTACTTC
CASSQDGTSGYEQYF
>-|-|TRBJ2-1|TRBV13
TGTGCCAGCAGCTTACTCCTTAGTGGGAGCGACAATGAGCAGTTCTTC
CASSLLLSGSDNEQFF
>many|TRBD1|TRBJ2-7|TRBV15
TGTGCCACCAGCGGGGGGACAGGGGCCTATCCGCAGTACTTC
CATSGGTGAYPQYF
>many|-|TRBJ2-2|TRBV7-2
TGTGCCAGCAGCTTAGGGGGGTCATCCGGGGAGCTGTTTTTT
CASSLGGSSGELFF
>many|-|TRBJ1-4|TRBV4-3
TGCGCCAGCAGCCCCCCCGGGGGATTTTTT
CASSPPGGFF
>many|-|TRBJ1-1|TRBV4-2
TGTGCCAGCAGCCAAGATCTGAGGGGTTTCATGAACACTGAAGCTTTCTTT
CASSQDLRGFMNTEAFF
>many|-|TRBJ2-1|TRBV27
TGTGCCAGCAGTTACCGCTTTTCCGGTTTTGAGCAGTTCTTC
CASSYRFSGFEQFF
>many|-|TRBJ2-3|TRBV20-1
TGCAGTGCTCAGCGGGCAGATACGCAGTATTTT
CSAQRADTQYF
>-|TRBD1|TRBJ2-4|TRBV19
TGTGCCAGTAGTACCCCCCGGGACAGAAACATTCAGTACTTC
CASSTPRDRNIQYF
>few|TRBD2|TRBJ2-7|TRBV5-6
TGTGCCAGCAGCTTGGTGGGGGGGGGGAGAGAGCAGTACTTC
CASSLVGGGREQYF
>many|-|TRBJ2-3|TRBV11-2
TGTGCCAGCAGCTTACTTGACAGCACAGATACGCAGTATTTT
CASSLLDSTDTQYF
>many|-|TRBJ2-3|TRBV10-3
TGTGCCATCAGCCCTAAGTTGCAAGATACGCAGTATTTT
CAISPKLQDTQYF
>many|-|TRBJ1-1|TRBV28
TGTGCCAGCAGTTTTCGTCCGATCCTCATGAACACTGAAGCTTTCTTT
CASSFRPILMNTEAFF
>many|TRBD1|TRBJ2-2|TRBV29-1
TGCAGCGTCGGAAATCCCGGACAGGGAATCGGGGAGCTGTTTTTT
CSVGNPGQGIGELFF
>many|TRBD1|TRBJ1-5|TRBV12-3/TRBV12-4
TGTGCCAGCAGTTTAGGTACAGGGGATCAGCCCCAGCATTTT
CASSLGTGDQPQHF
>many|-|TRBJ2-7|TRBV12-3/TRBV12-4
TGTGCCAGCAGCCCACCCCGGCAGGTTGCCGAGCAGTACTTC
CASSPPRQVAEQYF
>many|-|TRBJ2-1|TRBV29-1
TGCAGCGTAACACCAGGCTCCTACAATGAGCAGTTCTTC
CSVTPGSYNEQFF
>-|TRBD1|TRBJ1-3|TRBV6-5
TGTGCCAGCATCCCCCCGGGACAGGGACACACCATATATTTT
CASIPPGQGHTIYF
>many|TRBD1|TRBJ1-1|TRBV5-1
TGCGCCAGCAGTCAGACAGGGGGCGAAGCTTTCTTT
CASSQTGGEAFF
>many|-|TRBJ2-1|TRBV25-1
TGTGCCAGCAGTAAACGGGATCACAATGAGCAGTTCTTC
CASSKRDHNEQFF
>many|-|TRBJ2-2|TRBV5-1
TGCGCCAGCAGCTTGGCCGAGGGCCCGAACACCGGGGAGCTGTTTTTT
CASSLAEGPNTGELFF
>many|TRBD2|TRBJ2-2|TRBV4-2
TGTGCCAGCGCGGGACTAGCGGGAGGGCGAGTCACCGGGGAGCTGTTTTTT
CASAGLAGGRVTGELFF
>-|-|TRBJ1-1|TRBV20-1
TGCAGTGCTACCTCAAGCCGACATAACACTGAAGCTTTCTTT
CSATSSRHNTEAFF
>many|-|TRBJ2-2|TRBV4-2
TGTGCCAGCAGCCAAGATGCCCAGGGTGGCACCGGGGAGCTGTTTTTT
CASSQDAQGGTGELFF
>-|TRBD2|TRBJ2-5|TRBV4-2
TGTGCCAGCAGCCGACTAGCGGGGACAGAGACCCAGTACTTC
CASSRLAGTETQYF
>few|-|TRBJ2-2|TRBV25-1
TGTGCCAGCAGTGAAATAGGGGACACCGGGGAGCTGTTTTTT
CASSEIGDTGELFF
>many|TRBD2|TRBJ2-1|TRBV11-2
TGTGCCAGCAACCTTGCAAGCGGGAGCGATGAGCAGTTCTTC
CASNLASGSDEQFF
>many|-|TRBJ1-2|TRBV20-1
TGCAGTGCTAGAGGCAAGAATGGCTACACCTTC
CSARGKNGYTF
>many|TRBD2|TRBJ2-7|TRBV15
TGTGCCACCAGCTGGTCACCGGGGAGGGGCGAGCAGTACTTC
CATSWSPGRGEQYF